The present entry profiles one TCR beta chain with its context. Its antigen is as yet unknown. CDR1 is SGHTA, CDR2 FQGNSA, per germline. J lost 0 bases, V lost 0 bases, and 1 base had no gene match. The CDR3 runs 15 residues. These data belong to a study of radiotherapy plus CTLA-4 blockade in lung cancer. Study at large: Disease control reached about 28%, with objective responses in around 20%. Findings and limits, study-wide: TCR clones from tumors expanded in blood after radiotherapy plus ipilimumab.

Assay used: immunoSEQ multiplex PCR; TCRdb lists only in-frame clones, some missing. The sample has tens of thousands of clones; just over 85% are singletons. The chain recombines TRBV7-2 with TRBJ1-2, with 7 bases fitting TRBD1. This specimen was peripheral blood, taken from a patient treated with radiotherapy plus ipilimumab. The clonotype was recovered from a human donor with non-small cell lung cancer whose response to radiotherapy plus ipilimumab could not be evaluated. CDR3 amino acids: CASSLAGTANYGYTF. The CDR3 coding sequence is TGTGCCAGCAGCTTAGCCGGGACAGCTAACTATGGCTACACCTTC.